The clone carrying this TCR beta chain was found many times. What it binds is not known. This record belongs to a study of shared clonotypes between healthy human individuals. For the study at large: The cohort had a couple of women and a few men, ages 18 to 49. Study-wide findings and caveats: Only blood was sampled; tissue repertoires likely differ.

Genomic DNA of every subset was divided equally among multiple immunoSEQ plates. The sequencing of unsorted PBMC DNA took place on ten immunoSEQ deep assay plates. Sequenced by immunoSEQ multiplex PCR; TCRdb stores in-frame clones only, minus some. Of roughly 500,000 clones in the sample, about 85% were seen once. CDR3 length: 16 amino acids. Per the germline V gene, CDR1 is LGHNA and CDR2 is YSLEER. The source of this sequence is a woman between 40 and 50 years old in good health. Some clones in this sample may be carry-over from other donors' samples. The chain has TRBV4-3 and TRBJ2-5; D may be TRBD2 (6 bases). The DNA end is more similar to TRBJ2-7, so the J call may be wrong. Sequenced: PBMCs. The CDR3 nucleotides read TGCGCCAGCAGCCAGGGATTATCGGGACTCCGGGCCGAGCAGTACTTC. Protein: CASSQGLSGLRAEQYF.